These T cell receptor beta chains were read from a single sample in a study of blood T cells in healthy people across ages. Each CDR3 protein is one row after TCRdb ran MiXCR on the 5' RACE reads. The repertoire includes 1.4 million to 1.5 million distinct CDR3 sequences, 42% of them detected once, and around 8% sits in the top ten. What was sequenced was blood. The receptors shown here come from a woman aged 18-30 years in good health. The CDR3 runs from the conserved cysteine through the conserved F or W. A D gene is named only where the DNA matches it firmly. Part of the rows lack a size; the others show once, few, many or a class for expanded clones.

d_call | j_call | cdr3_length | v_call | clone_size | cdr3_nt | cdr3_aa
NA | TRBJ2-1 | 15 | TRBV6-5 | once | TGTGCCAGCATCCCGAGGCGGAGCTCCTACAATGAGCAGTTCTTC | CASIPRRSSYNEQFF
TRBD1 | TRBJ1-4 | 15 | TRBV5-1 | NA | TGCGCCAGCAGCCCAGTCCCAGGGGGAAATGAAAAACTGTTTTTT | CASSPVPGGNEKLFF
NA | TRBJ2-7 | 12 | TRBV25-1 | few | TGTGCCAGCCGTGTCGACCCCTACGAGCAGTACTTC | CASRVDPYEQYF
NA | TRBJ2-3 | 16 | TRBV9 | NA | TGTGCCAGCAGCCTCGGGGCCCCCATTAGCACAGATACGCAGTATTTT | CASSLGAPISTDTQYF
TRBD1 | TRBJ2-5 | 12 | TRBV10-3 | NA | TGTGCCATCAGCACAGGGGAAGAGACCCAGTACTTC | CAISTGEETQYF
TRBD1 | TRBJ2-3 | 15 | TRBV7-9 | NA | TGTGCCAGCAGCTCCACGGACAGGGACACAGATACGCAGTATTTT | CASSSTDRDTDTQYF
NA | TRBJ1-2 | 13 | TRBV20-1 | NA | TGCAGTACTATGGACAGATCTAACTATGGCTACACCTTC | CSTMDRSNYGYTF
NA | TRBJ1-4 | 17 | TRBV27 | NA | TGTGCCAGCAGTTTATCCCCACCAGGGCGCTTTAATGAAAAACTGTTTTTT | CASSLSPPGRFNEKLFF
NA | TRBJ2-7 | 14 | TRBV20-1 | NA | TGCAGTGCGAGATCTAGCTGGAGCTCCTACGAGCAGTACTTC | CSARSSWSSYEQYF
NA | TRBJ1-1 | 14 | TRBV28 | NA | TGTGCCAGCAGTCCGGGGCGGGGTGTCTCTGAAGCTTTCTTT | CASSPGRGVSEAFF
NA | TRBJ2-3 | 13 | TRBV6-5 | NA | TGTGCCAGCAGTTATAGACACGCAGATACGCAGTATTTT | CASSYRHADTQYF
TRBD1 | TRBJ2-1 | 16 | TRBV6-5 | NA | TGTGCCAGCAGTTTGACCGGGACAGGGGTCTTCAATGAGCAGTTCTTC | CASSLTGTGVFNEQFF
NA | TRBJ2-3 | 13 | TRBV4-2 | NA | TGTGCCAGCAGCCAAGTAAAGGGAGATACGCAGTATTTT | CASSQVKGDTQYF
NA | TRBJ2-7 | 15 | TRBV9 | few | TGTGCCAGCAGCGTAGGGGGGTCCTCCTCCTACGAGCAGTACTTC | CASSVGGSSSYEQYF
TRBD2 | TRBJ2-2 | 17 | TRBV10-3 | NA | TGTGCCATCAGTGATTTCGGACTAGCGGGAGTGGGCGGGGAGCTGTTTTTT | CAISDFGLAGVGGELFF
NA | TRBJ2-3 | 15 | TRBV2 | few | TGTGCCAGCAGTCGTAATCCCTTGTCCACAGATACGCAGTATTTT | CASSRNPLSTDTQYF
NA | TRBJ2-3 | 14 | TRBV5-1 | few | TGCGCCAGCAGCCGACTTCTATCCACAGATACGCAGTATTTT | CASSRLLSTDTQYF
NA | TRBJ2-5 | 16 | TRBV27 | NA | TGTGCCAGCAGTTTATCACCAGGAGGGAGAGGGGAGACCCAGTACTTC | CASSLSPGGRGETQYF
NA | TRBJ1-4 | 15 | TRBV20-1 | few | TGCAGTGCTAGAGAGCTAGGGCAGGCGAATGAAAAACTGTTTTTT | CSARELGQANEKLFF
NA | TRBJ2-7 | 16 | TRBV20-1 | few | TGCAGTGCTAGCAATTACCCGCGGTTAAGCTCCTACGAGCAGTACTTC | CSASNYPRLSSYEQYF
NA | TRBJ2-5 | 16 | TRBV5-1 | NA | TGCGCCAGCAGCTTGGGTTCCTGGCGGTCCCAAGAGACCCAGTACTTC | CASSLGSWRSQETQYF
NA | TRBJ1-6 | 13 | TRBV11-2 | few | TGTGCCACCTCCGGGACCGGGGGCACACCCCTCCACTTT | CATSGTGGTPLHF
NA | TRBJ2-3 | 14 | TRBV27 | NA | TGTGCCAGTAGGATCTTCCGGAGCACAGATACGCAGTATTTT | CASRIFRSTDTQYF
NA | TRBJ2-3 | 18 | TRBV7-7 | NA | TGTGCCAGCAGCTTATCGGGGGACAGCAGAACTAGCACAGATACGCAGTATTTT | CASSLSGDSRTSTDTQYF
NA | TRBJ2-3 | 17 | TRBV14 | NA | TGTGCCAGCAGCCAAAGTCGCTTGCAGGCCCGCGGAGATACGCAGTATTTT | CASSQSRLQARGDTQYF
TRBD2 | TRBJ2-1 | 19 | TRBV25-1 | few | TGTGCCAGCAGTGATAAGTGGCGGGAGGGCCTGGAGCTCTACAATGAGCAGTTCTTC | CASSDKWREGLELYNEQFF
NA | TRBJ2-3 | 15 | TRBV7-9 | few | TGTGCCAGCAGCTTAAGCCGAACAGGTACAGATACGCAGTATTTT | CASSLSRTGTDTQYF
NA | TRBJ2-3 | 15 | TRBV7-9 | NA | TGTGCCAGCAGCTTAGCGGCAGGATTTGGAGATACGCAGTATTTT | CASSLAAGFGDTQYF
TRBD2 | TRBJ2-5 | 15 | TRBV12-3/TRBV12-4 | NA | TGTGCCAGCAACCCGTTAGCGGGGGGGCCGGAGACCCAGTACTTC | CASNPLAGGPETQYF
NA | TRBJ1-1 | 15 | TRBV28 | NA | TGTGCCAGCAGTTTAATCCAGGGCTGGGGGGCTGAAGCTTTCTTT | CASSLIQGWGAEAFF
NA | TRBJ1-3 | 15 | TRBV7-9 | NA | TGTGCCAGCACCAACATGGCGGCTAGTGGAAACACCATATATTTT | CASTNMAASGNTIYF
NA | TRBJ2-3 | 13 | TRBV6-5 | NA | TGTGCCAGCGGGGGTGGAGGGCTCGATACGCAGTATTTT | CASGGGGLDTQYF
NA | TRBJ1-6 | 13 | TRBV20-1 | few | TGCAGTGCTAGAGAAGACTTTTATTCACCCCTCCACTTT | CSAREDFYSPLHF
TRBD1 | TRBJ2-7 | 14 | TRBV27 | few | TGTGCCAGCACCGGAGTGGGGACAGGGGACGAGCAGTACTTC | CASTGVGTGDEQYF
NA | TRBJ1-2 | 15 | TRBV27 | NA | TGTGCCAGCAACGGGGGAGGGGCGAATAACTATGGCTACACCTTC | CASNGGGANNYGYTF
NA | TRBJ1-6 | 11 | TRBV6-5 | NA | TGTGCCCCCTTAGGACTCCCGTACCTCCACTTT | CAPLGLPYLHF
TRBD2 | TRBJ2-7 | 14 | TRBV11-2 | few | TGTGCCAGCAGCCCGGGACTAAAATCCTACGAGCAGTACTTC | CASSPGLKSYEQYF
TRBD2 | TRBJ2-3 | 16 | TRBV20-1 | once | TGCAGTGCCCCCCCGACTAGCGGGGGAGTTCGAGATACGCAGTATTTT | CSAPPTSGGVRDTQYF
NA | TRBJ1-1 | 12 | TRBV12-3/TRBV12-4 | few | TGTGCCAGCAGTTTACTAGGGTTTGAAGCTTTCTTT | CASSLLGFEAFF
TRBD2 | TRBJ2-5 | 13 | TRBV13 | few | TGTGCCAGCAGTTCCGGGACTAGGAGGACCCAGTACTTC | CASSSGTRRTQYF
NA | TRBJ1-5 | 15 | TRBV27 | NA | TGTGCCAGCAGTTTAATAAGGCAGGGCAATCAGCCCCAGCATTTT | CASSLIRQGNQPQHF
NA | TRBJ2-3 | 13 | TRBV5-5 | NA | TGTGCCAGCAGCTTTGGACCGGGCGATATGCAGTATTTT | CASSFGPGDMQYF
NA | TRBJ1-3 | 16 | TRBV2 | NA | TGTGCCAGCAGGAGGGTAGGAGATCACTCTGGAAACACCATATATTTT | CASRRVGDHSGNTIYF
NA | TRBJ1-5 | 15 | TRBV5-1 | few | TGCGCCAGCAGCTTGGAGACAGGAACAGGACAGCCCCAGCATTTT | CASSLETGTGQPQHF
NA | TRBJ1-1 | 14 | TRBV20-1 | NA | TGCAGTGCTAGAGCTCCACAGGGGAACACTGAAGCTTTCTTT | CSARAPQGNTEAFF
TRBD2 | TRBJ2-7 | 16 | TRBV15 | NA | TGTGCCACCAGCAGAGATAGTAGCGGGAGTTGGGGCGAGCAGTACTTC | CATSRDSSGSWGEQYF
TRBD2 | TRBJ2-7 | 15 | TRBV5-6 | few | TGTGCCAGCAGCTTGCTCGGGACTAGTGACTACGAGCAGTACTTC | CASSLLGTSDYEQYF
NA | TRBJ2-6 | 17 | TRBV14 | few | TGTGCCAGCAGCCAAGCGTCAGCTGCTCAGGGGGCCAACGTCCTGACTTTC | CASSQASAAQGANVLTF
TRBD2 | TRBJ2-7 | 14 | TRBV29-1 | once | TGCAGCGCTACAATAGCGGGGAGCTCCTACGAGCAGTACTTC | CSATIAGSSYEQYF
NA | TRBJ1-5 | 13 | TRBV28 | NA | TGTGCCAGCAGTCTCCCATCCCCGGTAACCCAGCATTTT | CASSLPSPVTQHF
TRBD2 | TRBJ2-1 | 16 | TRBV5-6 | NA | TGTGCCAGCAGCTTGGGGGTACAGCGGGGTTTGGGTGAGCAGTTCTTC | CASSLGVQRGLGEQFF
TRBD2 | TRBJ2-5 | 18 | TRBV3-1 | NA | TGTGCCAGCAGCCCCCGGACTAGCGGGGGGTCAATCATTGCTGAGCAGTACTTC | CASSPRTSGGSIIAEQYF
NA | TRBJ2-1 | 15 | TRBV6-5 | NA | TGTGCCAGCATGTTTATCCGGGGTGGTAACAATGAGCAGTTCTTC | CASMFIRGGNNEQFF
TRBD1 | TRBJ2-5 | 15 | TRBV5-6 | NA | TGTGCCAGCAGCTTCCTGGGACAGTCGGGGGAGACCCAGTACTTC | CASSFLGQSGETQYF
NA | TRBJ2-1 | 12 | TRBV6-6 | NA | TGTGCCAGCAGTTATAGTCCCAATGAGCAGTTCTTC | CASSYSPNEQFF